The rows below give T cell receptor beta chains drawn from one sample of a study of blood T cells in healthy people across ages. TCRdb reprocessed the 5' RACE reads via MiXCR and lists one record per CDR3 protein. This sample has 1.5 million to 2 million distinct CDR3 sequences; just under 50% occur once, and the top ten carry approximately 2.1%. Sequenced: blood. The receptors here all came from a middle-aged woman in good health. CDR3s include the opening cysteine and the closing phenylalanine or tryptophan. D genes are given only for firm matches. Clone size is not always given. Where it is, it says once, few, many or a class for expanded clones.

j_call clone_size cdr3_length v_call d_call cdr3_nt cdr3_aa
TRBJ1-2 once 16 TRBV5-1 . TGCGCCAGCAGCCCCACTACAGGGCGGCGCCACTATGGCTACACCTTC CASSPTTGRRHYGYTF
TRBJ2-7 . 15 TRBV6-5 TRBD1 TGTGCCAGCAGTGCCCGACAGGGGACCCCTTACGAGCAGTACTTC CASSARQGTPYEQYF
TRBJ2-5 . 15 TRBV2 . TGTGCCAGCACCAAAAGGCGGACGGCCCAAGAGACCCAGTACTTC CASTKRRTAQETQYF
TRBJ2-6 few 18 TRBV7-6 TRBD1 TGTGCCAGCAGCTTATGGGCGACAGGGGTGACAGGGGCCAACGTCCTGACTTTC CASSLWATGVTGANVLTF
TRBJ1-1 once 17 TRBV12-3/TRBV12-4 TRBD1 TGTGCCAGCAGTTTAGTCATGGGGACAGGGGCCTCAACTGAAGCTTTCTTT CASSLVMGTGASTEAFF
TRBJ2-7 . 15 TRBV3-1 . TGTGCCAGCAGCCTAGGGGCAGGACTACTATACGAGCAGTACTTC CASSLGAGLLYEQYF
TRBJ2-1 few 13 TRBV4-1 . TGCGCACCAACGGGGGTCTCCTACAATGAGCAGTTCTTC CAPTGVSYNEQFF
TRBJ2-7 few 13 TRBV3-1 . TGTGCCAGCAGCCAACCCCTTAACTACGAGCAGTACTTC CASSQPLNYEQYF
TRBJ2-7 . 15 TRBV27 TRBD1 TGTGCCAGCAGTTTATCGGGACAGGGGGAGCGCGAGCAGTACTTC CASSLSGQGEREQYF
TRBJ1-5 . 17 TRBV6-2/TRBV6-3 . TGTGCCAGCAGTTCCGGGGAGGGGATGAGAGGCAATCAGCCCCAGCATTTT CASSSGEGMRGNQPQHF
TRBJ1-4 . 14 TRBV4-2 . TGTGCCAGCAGCCAAGGGGACACGATTGAAAAACTGTTTTTT CASSQGDTIEKLFF
TRBJ1-2 . 12 TRBV28 . TGTGCCAGCAGTTTGGTATCTGGGAGTTACACCTTC CASSLVSGSYTF
TRBJ2-1 few 15 TRBV4-3 . TGCGCCAGCAGCCAAGATCTACCAGGGAACAATGAGCAGTTCTTC CASSQDLPGNNEQFF
TRBJ2-5 . 14 TRBV4-2 . TGTGCCAGCAGCCAAGATGTACTAGAAGGGACCCAGTACTTC CASSQDVLEGTQYF
TRBJ2-5 . 15 TRBV12-3/TRBV12-4 TRBD2 TGTGCCAGCAGTGACGGGGGGGCTTCATACAATGAGCAGTACTTC CASSDGGASYNEQYF
TRBJ1-5 . 12 TRBV12-5 . TGTGCTAGTGGTTTGGTACACCAGCCCCAGCATTTT CASGLVHQPQHF
TRBJ2-7 few 14 TRBV4-2 . TGTGCCAGCAGCCAAGATAACGTGTACTACGAGCAGTACTTC CASSQDNVYYEQYF
TRBJ2-3 few 17 TRBV7-2 TRBD1 TGTGCCAGCAGCTTAGCTTCACAGGGGGCGCGTCCGGATACGCAGTATTTT CASSLASQGARPDTQYF
TRBJ2-3 few 15 TRBV12-3/TRBV12-4 . TGTGCCAGCAGCTCCGGACGGCTTTCCACAGATACGCAGTATTTT CASSSGRLSTDTQYF
TRBJ2-1 . 16 TRBV9 . TGTGCCAGCAGCGTTGGTGGGGCGGTAGTGTTAAATGAGCAGTTCTTC CASSVGGAVVLNEQFF
TRBJ1-1 . 14 TRBV29-1 TRBD1 TGCAGCGCTTGGACAGGGACGGGGAACACTGAAGCTTTCTTT CSAWTGTGNTEAFF
TRBJ1-2 . 15 TRBV5-5 . TGTGCCAGCAGCTCACGGACAAGACGTAACTATGGCTACACCTTC CASSSRTRRNYGYTF